This T cell receptor beta chain was sequenced during a study of human T cells and chemical hapten exposure. The time point is: healthy volunteer bleed at 2 weeks. Before extraction, the whole blood was not fractionated, and total RNA was taken from it. Unique molecular identifiers were affixed to discrete cDNA molecules within the library. Via MiXCR, TCRdb re-called the RACE reads, giving one row per CDR3 protein. The table shows 75,000 to 100,000 distinct CDR3 sequences, with about 8.8% occurring only once. With 6 bases removed from V and 3 bases from J, the gap between germline ends came to 15 bases. The germline V gene encodes CDR1 MDHEN and CDR2 SYDVKM. This CDR3 is built from 14 residues.

The specimen sequenced was whole blood. The origin of this receptor is a female donor in good health. Some clones in this sample may be carry-over from other donors' samples. The chain carries TRBV28 and TRBJ2-7; tentatively, D is TRBD2 (6 bases). The CDR3, as DNA: TGTGCCAGCAGCACGGGGGAACTGGTCTACGAGCAGTACTTC. This encodes CASSTGELVYEQYF.